This T cell receptor beta chain was documented in a study of cytomegalovirus exposure and HLA in healthy donors. On this clone: Antigen unknown.

Trimming removed 5 bases from V and 9 bases from J, with 9 bases in between. CDR1 is SGDLS, CDR2 YYNGEE, per germline. This CDR3 is built from 11 residues. Study-level results: Roughly uniform sequencing depth across donors was assumed, possibly incorrectly. TRBV6-2, TRBV6-3 and some other V segments were excluded as indistinguishable.

13 Jbeta primers and 60 Vbeta primers were used for the PCR. The repertoire was sequenced with immunoSEQ multiplex PCR; TCRdb's copy has only in-frame clones and lacks some. The table includes about 150,000 clones, roughly three quarters detected once. The chain couples TRBV9 to TRBJ2-1; possible D gene TRBD2, 5 bases. Specimen: PBMCs. The receptor was derived from a man in his thirties or forties in good health and CMV-seropositive. The CDR3 DNA follows: TGTGCCAGCAGAGGAGGCGGTGAGCAGTTCTTC. It is translated as CASRGGGEQFF.